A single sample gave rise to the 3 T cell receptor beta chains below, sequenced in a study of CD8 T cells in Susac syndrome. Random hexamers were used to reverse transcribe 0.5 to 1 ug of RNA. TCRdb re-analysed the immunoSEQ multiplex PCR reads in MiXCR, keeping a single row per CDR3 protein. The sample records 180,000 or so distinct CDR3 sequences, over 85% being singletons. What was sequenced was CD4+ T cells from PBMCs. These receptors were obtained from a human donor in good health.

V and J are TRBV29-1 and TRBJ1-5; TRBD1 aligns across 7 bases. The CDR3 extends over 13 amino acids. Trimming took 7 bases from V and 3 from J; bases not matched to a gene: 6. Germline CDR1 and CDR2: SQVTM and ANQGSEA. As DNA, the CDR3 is TGCAGCGCCAAGACAGGGACCAATCAGCCCCAGCATTTT. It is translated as CSAKTGTNQPQHF.

The CDR3 DNA sequence: TGTGCCAGCAGCCGACCCGGGACAGCCCCAGGGTACACCTTC. Protein sequence: CASSRPGTAPGYTF. The chain carries TRBV2 and TRBJ1-2, with 7 nucleotides matching TRBD1. The J segment lost 11 bases and the V segment lost 6 bases, leaving 15 bases of the junction unmatched. This CDR3 has 14 amino acids. CDR1 and CDR2 (germline): SNHLY, FYNNEI.

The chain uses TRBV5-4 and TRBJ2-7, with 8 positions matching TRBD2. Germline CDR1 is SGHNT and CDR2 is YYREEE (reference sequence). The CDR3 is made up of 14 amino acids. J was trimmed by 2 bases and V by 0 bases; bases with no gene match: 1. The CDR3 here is CASSLGGLAYEQYF. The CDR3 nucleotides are TGTGCCAGCAGCTTGGGGGGACTAGCCTACGAGCAGTACTTC.